Each of the 31 T cell receptor beta chains below was sequenced from the same sample in a study of blood T cell repertoires in COVID-19. Some clones are missing from TCRdb's copy, which holds only in-frame ones; the method was immunoSEQ multiplex PCR. The data hold approximately 240,000 clones, with around nine tenths observed a single time. Sequencing used PBMCs or T cells enriched from blood (not recorded which). The origin of the receptors is a woman aged 18-29 years who had recovered from COVID-19.

The V gene is TRBV11-2, the J gene TRBJ2-3; D gene uncertain. Trimming left V 8 bases short and J 3 bases short, with 9 bases between. This CDR3 is built from 12 residues. Per the germline V gene, CDR1 is SGHAT and CDR2 is FQNNGV. CDR3 DNA: TGTGCCAGCGGCTCGGTAACAGATACGCAGTATTTT. As protein: CASGSVTDTQYF.

The V gene is TRBV9, the J gene TRBJ1-2; no firm D call. The CDR3 is made up of 15 amino acids. The germline gives CDR1 SGDLS, CDR2 YYNGEE. V lost 4 bases and J lost 4, with 17 bases in between. CDR3 in amino acids: CASSTRSGGSYGYTF. The CDR3, as DNA: TGTGCCAGCAGCACCCGAAGCGGAGGGAGCTATGGCTACACCTTC.

This chain's CDR3 is CASSQDAGKGKLFF. For the CDR3, the DNA is TGCGCCAGCAGCCAAGATGCAGGGAAGGGAAAACTGTTTTTT. The chain carries TRBV4-3 and TRBJ1-4; possible D gene TRBD1, 5 bases. The V and J ends lost 0 bases and 10 bases respectively, with 12 bases between them. CDR1 and CDR2 from the germline V gene are LGHNA and YSLEER. The CDR3 extends over 14 amino acids.

The V gene is TRBV27, the J gene TRBJ1-4; tentative D call: TRBD1 (5 bases). The CDR3 extends over 15 amino acids. Germline loops: CDR1 MNHEY, CDR2 SMNVEV (reference sequence). Deletions cut 1 base from V and 7 bases from J, with 13 bases between. CDR3 amino acids: CASSLYRGLGEKLFF. The CDR3 nucleotides are TGTGCCAGCAGTTTATATAGGGGTTTAGGTGAAAAACTGTTTTTT.

The CDR3 DNA sequence: TGTGCCAGCAGCGGAATGCAGGGCGGCACGGCCAATGAGCAGTTCTTC. This translates into CASSGMQGGTANEQFF. The V gene is TRBV9, the J gene TRBJ2-1; D might be TRBD1 (5 bases). V was shortened by 3 bases and J by 6 bases, with 19 bases between the two germline ends. The CDR3 loop spans 16 amino acids. Germline assignment: CDR1 SGDLS and CDR2 YYNGEE.

J is TRBJ1-5 and V is TRBV7-9; D gene ambiguous. From germline, CDR1 is SEHNR and CDR2 FQNEAQ (reference sequence). V dropped 1 base and J dropped 4 bases, with 14 bases sitting between them. This CDR3 has 16 residues. CDR3 DNA: TGTGCCAGCAGCTTAGTGAGTACGTCGTCTAATCAGCCCCAGCATTTT. It is translated as CASSLVSTSSNQPQHF.

The genes are TRBV18 and TRBJ2-6, with a weak D call TRBD1 (5 bases). The CDR3 covers 20 residues. Germline V gene sequence: CDR1 KGHSH, CDR2 LQKENI. Deletions cut 3 bases from V and 2 bases from J, with 23 bases between. CDR3 amino acids: CASSPFRQSTPGPGANVLTF. The CDR3, as DNA: TGTGCCAGCTCACCCTTTCGACAGTCCACACCCGGGCCTGGGGCCAACGTCCTGACTTTC.

The chain combines TRBV12-3 or TRBV12-4 with TRBJ1-5; D is uncertain. The CDR3 runs 12 residues. V lost 1 base and J 11 bases, leaving 9 bases between the germline ends. As DNA, the CDR3 is TGTGCCAGCAGTTTAGAGAGTGGAGCCCAGCATTTT. It encodes CASSLESGAQHF.

The sample holds a few counts of this clone. This chain connects TRBV7-9 to TRBJ2-7; 10 nucleotides align to TRBD2. This CDR3 spans 15 amino acids. Germline V gene data show CDR1 as SEHNR and CDR2 as FQNEAQ (reference sequence). Trimming at V came to 0 bases and at J to 7 bases, leaving 6 bases not matched to a gene. Here the CDR3 DNA reads TGTGCCAGCAGCTTAGCCCTAGCGGGAGAAAATGAGCAGTACTTC. Translating it yields CASSLALAGENEQYF.

This sequence joins TRBV28 and TRBJ1-1; 9 bases are a match to TRBD1. The CDR3 loop spans 17 amino acids. V lost 8 bases, J lost 3 bases, and 16 bases stayed unmatched. Germline CDR1 and CDR2: MDHEN and SYDVKM. CDR3 nucleotide sequence: TGTGCCAGCGGCCTCCCGGGACAGGGTAATATGGACACTGAAGCTTTCTTT. Translation gives CASGLPGQGNMDTEAFF.

The rearrangement links TRBV5-1 to TRBJ1-4, with 7 positions matching TRBD1. This CDR3 comprises 14 residues. J lost 7 bases, V lost 6 bases, and 9 bases had no gene match. The germline gives CDR1 SGHRS, CDR2 YFSETQ. CDR3 bases: TGCGCCAGCACAACAGGGGCCCGGGGTGAAAAACTGTTTTTT. Its protein product is CASTTGARGEKLFF.

The count of this clone is one. This rearrangement joins TRBV2 to TRBJ1-1, with D perhaps matching TRBD1 (5 bases). This CDR3 contains 12 residues. V shed 5 bases and J shed 7 bases, with 11 bases lying between them. In germline, CDR1 is SNHLY, CDR2 FYNNEI. CDR3 residues: CASSINRLEAFF. As DNA, the CDR3 is TGTGCCAGCAGTATTAACAGGCTTGAAGCTTTCTTT.

V and J are TRBV6-5 and TRBJ2-1; D call uncertain. With 0 bases removed from V and 8 bases from J, the gap between germline ends came to 14 bases. Germline V CDR1 and CDR2: MNHEY, SVGAGI. This CDR3 has 15 residues. The CDR3 reads CASSYSGRAWDEQFF. The CDR3 bases are TGTGCCAGCAGTTACTCGGGCCGCGCTTGGGATGAGCAGTTCTTC.

This clone was seen only a few times. This rearrangement joins TRBV3-1 (or the pseudogene TRBV3-2) to TRBJ2-3, with D uncertain. Deletions cut 3 bases from V and 3 bases from J, with 10 bases between. CDR1 and CDR2 from the germline V gene are LGHDT and YNNKEL (reference sequence). CDR3 size: 14 residues. The CDR3 here is CASSQLGRTDTQYF. CDR3 in DNA: TGTGCCAGCAGCCAGCTAGGAAGAACAGATACGCAGTATTTT.

The V and J genes are TRBV2 and TRBJ1-2; D remains ambiguous. The CDR3 is made up of 15 amino acids. From germline, CDR1 is SNHLY and CDR2 FYNNEI. Trimming left V 2 bases short and J 7 bases short, with 17 bases between. CDR3 nucleotides: TGTGCCAGCAGTGAAAGGGCGGGCTATGAGGGTGGCTACACCTTC. Its protein product is CASSERAGYEGGYTF.

This rearrangement joins TRBV10-3 to TRBJ2-7; a weak D match, TRBD2 (6 bases). Trimming removed 3 bases from V and 3 bases from J, with 21 bases in between. The CDR3 sequence is 17 residues long. Germline CDR1 is ENHRY and CDR2 is SYGVKD. CDR3 protein: CAISDPARRGGNYEQYF. The CDR3 DNA sequence: TGTGCCATCAGTGATCCCGCGAGGCGTGGGGGGAACTACGAGCAGTACTTC.

The chain links TRBV28 to TRBJ1-5, with D uncertain. Trimming pared 8 bases from V and 3 bases from J, leaving 26 bases between. The CDR3 is 18 residues long. Germline values: CDR1 MDHEN, CDR2 SYDVKM. The CDR3 nucleotides read TGTGCCAGCCCCGTTCGGACTGGACCGCGTTTCGTCAATCAGCCCCAGCATTTT. Protein: CASPVRTGPRFVNQPQHF.

The chain recombines TRBV27 with TRBJ2-7; D possibly corresponds to TRBD1 (5 bases). CDR1 is MNHEY and CDR2 is SMNVEV in the germline V gene (reference sequence). V was pared by 5 bases and J by 4 bases, with 12 bases between. This CDR3 region has 13 residues. The CDR3 nucleotides are TGTGCCAGCAGTACCCCCCCAGGGTACGAGCAGTACTTC. This encodes CASSTPPGYEQYF.

The chain is built from TRBV5-1 and TRBJ2-7, with a weak D call TRBD2 (6 bases). Per the germline V gene, CDR1 is SGHRS and CDR2 is YFSETQ. V was trimmed by 0 bases and J by 3 bases, leaving 13 bases between them. The CDR3 totals 15 residues. As DNA, the CDR3 is TGCGCCAGCAGCTTGGGTCGTGCGGGGTACTACGAGCAGTACTTC. Translation: CASSLGRAGYYEQYF.

CDR3 sequence reads: CASSTPLERGSQPQHF. The CDR3 bases are TGTGCCAGCAGCACTCCACTGGAAAGGGGTAGTCAGCCCCAGCATTTT. The V call is TRBV25-1, the J call TRBJ1-5, with D possibly being TRBD1 (5 bases). The germline V and J ends were trimmed by 6 bases and 6 bases, with 21 bases remaining between them. Germline V gives CDR1 MGHDK, CDR2 SYGVNS. The length of the CDR3 is 16 residues.

The V call is TRBV3-1 (or the pseudogene TRBV3-2), the J call TRBJ2-4; D uncertain. CDR1 and CDR2 from the germline V gene are LGHDT and YNNKEL (reference sequence). V was clipped by 5 bases and J by 0 bases, with 14 bases between them. The CDR3 runs 16 residues. CDR3 bases: TGTGCCAGCAGCGAACGTCCTACGCTAGCCAAAAACATTCAGTACTTC. Its translation: CASSERPTLAKNIQYF.

V gene TRBV19 combines with J gene TRBJ1-2; D uncertain. Trimming left V 6 bases short and J 1 base short, with 3 bases between. Germline-derived CDR1 and CDR2 are LNHDA and SQIVND (reference sequence). The CDR3 consists of 11 residues. The CDR3: CASSINYGYTF. In DNA, the CDR3 is TGTGCCAGTAGCATTAACTATGGCTACACCTTC.

This chain joins TRBV19 and TRBJ1-2; 8 nucleotides line up with TRBD1. CDR3 length: 16 residues. Germline-derived CDR1 and CDR2 are LNHDA and SQIVND (reference sequence). V shed 3 bases, J shed 2 bases, and the junction held 8 bases outside the gene matches. The CDR3 is CASSIWSGGENYGYTF. The CDR3 DNA reads as TGTGCCAGTAGTATTTGGTCAGGGGGCGAAAACTATGGCTACACCTTC.

This chain joins TRBV5-5 and TRBJ1-2, with 8 bases fitting TRBD1. Germline CDR1 and CDR2: SGHKS and YYEKEE (reference sequence). V trimming: 4 bases; J trimming: 6 bases; junction bases outside the gene matches: 5. This CDR3 is built from 13 residues. In DNA, the CDR3 is TGTGCCAGCAGCACGCAGGGGGCGGATGGCTACACCTTC. Protein sequence: CASSTQGADGYTF.

The chain recombines TRBV13 with TRBJ2-1; no reliable D call. The CDR3 covers 11 residues. The germline CDR1 and CDR2 sequences are PRHDT and FYEKMQ (reference sequence). The V and J ends lost 3 bases and 9 bases respectively, with 6 bases between them. CDR3 in amino acids: CASSFRGEQFF. For the CDR3, the DNA is TGTGCCAGCAGCTTTAGAGGTGAGCAGTTCTTC.

The rearrangement links TRBV6-1 to TRBJ2-1, with D tentatively TRBD2 (5 bases). The CDR3 loop spans 16 amino acids. Trimming stripped 2 bases from V and 5 bases from J, with 16 bases between. CDR1 is MNHNS, CDR2 SASEGT, per germline. CDR3 nucleotide sequence: TGTGCCAGCAGTGAACTCGGACTGATAATCGACAATGAGCAGTTCTTC. Amino acids: CASSELGLIIDNEQFF.

The gene calls are TRBV24-1 and TRBJ1-4; D is unresolved. CDR1 KGHDR and CDR2 SFDVKD come from the germline V gene. This CDR3 spans 15 amino acids. The germline V and J ends were trimmed by 3 bases and 7 bases, with 14 bases remaining between them. The CDR3 reads CATSDPGEVTEKLFF. The DNA for the CDR3 is TGTGCCACCAGTGATCCGGGAGAGGTTACTGAAAAACTGTTTTTT.

The chain couples TRBV6-2 or TRBV6-3 to TRBJ1-2; D is ambiguous. There are 17 residues in the CDR3. Looked up from germline, CDR1 is MNHEY and CDR2 is SVGEGT. V lost 2 bases and J 0 bases, leaving 16 bases between the germline ends. DNA of the CDR3: TGTGCCAGCAGTTACCCCGCTCGGGGATTGGCTAACTATGGCTACACCTTC. Amino acid sequence: CASSYPARGLANYGYTF.

The chain recombines TRBV15 with TRBJ1-1; 8 bases fit TRBD1. Germline V lookup: CDR1 LNHNV, CDR2 YYDKDF (reference sequence). This CDR3 spans 22 amino acids. V lost 1 base and J lost 0; bases outside the gene matches: 22. This CDR3 reads CATSRVWYGRGPPHTLNTEAFF. As DNA, the CDR3 is TGTGCCACCAGCAGAGTATGGTATGGCAGGGGGCCGCCGCATACCTTGAACACTGAAGCTTTCTTT. Complete variable domain (other parts from reference TRBV15 and TRBJ1-1): DAMVIQNPRYQVTQFGKPVTLSCSQTLNHNVMYWYQQKSSQAPKLLFHYYDKDFNNEADTPDNFQSRRPNTSFCFLDIRSPGLGDTAMYLCATSRVWYGRGPPHTLNTEAFFGQGTRLTVV.

This clone was recorded once. This CDR3 is CASSSPGQGVKYSNQPQHF. The CDR3, as DNA: TGTGCCAGCAGCTCCCCCGGACAGGGGGTAAAGTATAGCAATCAGCCCCAGCATTTT. V gene TRBV11-3 combines with J gene TRBJ1-5, with TRBD1 identical over 10 bases. The CDR3 extends over 19 amino acids. V lost 4 bases to trimming and J lost 0 bases; unmatched junction nucleotides: 12. Germline values: CDR1 SGHNT, CDR2 YENEEA.

V gene TRBV27 combines with J gene TRBJ2-5; maybe TRBD1 (6 bases). V lost 3 bases, J lost 4 bases, and 15 bases lay in between. In germline, CDR1 is MNHEY, CDR2 SMNVEV (reference sequence). The CDR3 runs 15 residues. CDR3 DNA sequence: TGTGCCAGCAGTTTTAACAGGGTGGTTTCAGAGACCCAGTACTTC. As protein: CASSFNRVVSETQYF.